The rows below give T cell receptor beta chains drawn from one sample of a study of T-cell reconstitution after alpha-beta-depleted transplantation in children. In TCRdb, the PCR reads were re-called with MiXCR into one record per CDR3 protein. Of around 190,000 distinct CDR3 sequences detected, 6.6% appear once; the ten largest clones hold 5.5%. Sequencing was performed on PBMCs, taken before TCRalphabeta/CD19-depleted stem cell transplant. Receptor source: a boy between 2 and 15 years old with acute lymphoblastic leukemia, due to receive a stem cell transplant. CDR3s include the opening cysteine and the closing phenylalanine or tryptophan. Fields, in order: V gene, J gene, D gene, clone size, CDR3 DNA, CDR3 protein. The D gene is left open where the match is weak. A row's size may be missing; if present it is once, few, many or a size class.

TRBV20-1,TRBJ1-6,TRBD1,once,TGCAGTGCTACAGAAACCGGGACAGACAATTCACCCCTCCACTTT,CSATETGTDNSPLHF
TRBV6-1,TRBJ1-2,NA,few,TGTGCCAGCAGTGAAGCAGCTCGCTATGGCTACACCTTC,CASSEAARYGYTF
TRBV20-1,TRBJ1-5,TRBD1,few,TGCAGTGCTAGTACAGGGGTGGATCAGCCCCAGCATTTT,CSASTGVDQPQHF
TRBV20-1,TRBJ1-4,TRBD1,few,TGCAGTGTCTCGAGAGGCAGGGGGGGGGCCGGGGAAAAACTGTTTTTT,CSVSRGRGGAGEKLFF
TRBV9,TRBJ1-2,TRBD1,many,TGTGCCAGCAGCATTGGACCCCGGGACAGCTATGGCTACACCTTC,CASSIGPRDSYGYTF
TRBV28,TRBJ2-4,NA,many,TGTGCCAGCAGGGAAGACTACGCCAAAAACATTCAGTACTTC,CASREDYAKNIQYF
TRBV18,TRBJ2-3,TRBD1,NA,TGTGCCAGCTCAGCGACAGGGTTAGATACGCAGTATTTT,CASSATGLDTQYF
TRBV20-1,TRBJ2-5,NA,many,TGCAGTGCCGGGTTGAAGGAGACCCAGTACTTC,CSAGLKETQYF
TRBV7-9,TRBJ1-5,NA,few,TGTGCCAGCAGCTTAGCGGGGGAGGGACAGCCCCAGCATTTT,CASSLAGEGQPQHF
TRBV4-1,TRBJ2-7,TRBD1,few,TGCGCCAGCAGCCAAGAGGGGGACAGAACCTACGAGCAGTACTTC,CASSQEGDRTYEQYF
TRBV2,TRBJ2-1,NA,many,TGTGCCAGGGGCTACGATGAGCAGTTCTTC,CARGYDEQFF
TRBV7-2,TRBJ2-3,TRBD1,many,TGTGCCAGCAGCCAGGACAGGCGACACACAGATACGCAGTATTTT,CASSQDRRHTDTQYF
TRBV11-2,TRBJ2-3,TRBD2,NA,TGTGCCAGCAGCCGAGATCCCAGCGGGGGGGCCCGAACAGATACGCAGTATTTT,CASSRDPSGGARTDTQYF
TRBV15,TRBJ1-5,TRBD1,many,TGTGCCACCAGCAGAGAGGGACAGGGGAATCAGCCCCAGCATTTT,CATSREGQGNQPQHF